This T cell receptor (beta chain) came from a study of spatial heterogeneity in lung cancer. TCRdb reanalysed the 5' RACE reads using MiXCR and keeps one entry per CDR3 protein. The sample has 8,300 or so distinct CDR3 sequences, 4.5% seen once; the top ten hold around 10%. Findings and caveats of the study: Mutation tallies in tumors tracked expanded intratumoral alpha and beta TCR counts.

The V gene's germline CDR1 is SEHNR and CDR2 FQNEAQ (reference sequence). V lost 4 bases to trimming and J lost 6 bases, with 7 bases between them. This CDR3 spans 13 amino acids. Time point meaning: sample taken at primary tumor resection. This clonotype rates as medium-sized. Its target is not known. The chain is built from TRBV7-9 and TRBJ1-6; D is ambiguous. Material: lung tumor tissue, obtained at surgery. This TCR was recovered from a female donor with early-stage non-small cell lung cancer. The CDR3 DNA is TGTGCCAGCAGCTCAGACCCTAATTCACCCCTCCACTTT. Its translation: CASSSDPNSPLHF. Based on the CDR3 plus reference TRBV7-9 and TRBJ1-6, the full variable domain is DTGVSQNPRHKITKRGQNVTFRCDPISEHNRLYWYRQTLGQGPEFLTYFQNEAQLEKSRLLSDRFSAERPKGSFSTLEIQRTEQGDSAMYLCASSSDPNSPLHFGNGTRLTVT.